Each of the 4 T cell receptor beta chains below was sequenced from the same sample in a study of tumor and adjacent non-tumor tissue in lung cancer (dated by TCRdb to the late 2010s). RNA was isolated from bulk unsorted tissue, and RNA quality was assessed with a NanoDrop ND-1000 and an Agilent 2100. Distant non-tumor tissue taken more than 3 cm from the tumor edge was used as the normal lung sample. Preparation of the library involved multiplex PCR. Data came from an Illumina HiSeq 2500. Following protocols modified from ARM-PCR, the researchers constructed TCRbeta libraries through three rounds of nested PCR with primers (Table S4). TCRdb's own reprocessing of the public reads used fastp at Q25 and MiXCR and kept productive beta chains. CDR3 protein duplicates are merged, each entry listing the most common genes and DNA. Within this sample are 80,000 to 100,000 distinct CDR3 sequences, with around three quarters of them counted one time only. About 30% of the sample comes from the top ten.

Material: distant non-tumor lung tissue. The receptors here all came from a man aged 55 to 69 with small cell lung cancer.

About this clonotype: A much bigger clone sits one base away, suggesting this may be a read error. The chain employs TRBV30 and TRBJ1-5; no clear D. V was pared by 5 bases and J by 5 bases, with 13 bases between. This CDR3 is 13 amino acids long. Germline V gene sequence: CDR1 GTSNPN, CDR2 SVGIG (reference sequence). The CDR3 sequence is CAWGTDGYQPQHF. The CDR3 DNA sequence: TGTGCCTGGGGAACGGACGGCTATCAGCCCCAGCATTTT.

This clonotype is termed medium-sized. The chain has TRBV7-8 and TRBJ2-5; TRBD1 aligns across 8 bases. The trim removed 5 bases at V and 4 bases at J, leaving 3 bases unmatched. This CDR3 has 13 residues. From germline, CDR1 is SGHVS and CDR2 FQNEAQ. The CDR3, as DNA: TGTGCCAGCAGCCGAGACAGGGGAGAGACCCAGTACTTC. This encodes CASSRDRGETQYF.

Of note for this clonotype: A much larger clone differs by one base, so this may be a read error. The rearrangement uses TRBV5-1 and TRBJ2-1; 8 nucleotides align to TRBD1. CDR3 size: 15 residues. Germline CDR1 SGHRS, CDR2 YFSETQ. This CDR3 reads CASRLAGGTYNEQFF. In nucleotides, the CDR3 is TGCGCCAGCAGATTGGCAGGGGGCACCTACAATGAGCAGTTCTTC.

The CDR3: CASTTKNSAANEKPFF. The CDR3 nucleotides read TGTGCCAGCACCACCAAGAATTCAGCAGCTAATGAAAAACCATTTTTT. The rearrangement uses TRBV6-5 and TRBJ1-4; D gene ambiguous. The CDR3 runs 16 residues. V was pared by 7 bases and J by 17 bases, with 32 bases between. Germline loops: CDR1 MNHEY, CDR2 SVGAGI.